This TCR beta chain is from a study of CD8 T cells in Susac syndrome. When the RNA was reverse transcribed, random hexamers were used with an input of about 0.5 to 1 ug. Amplification of TCR beta CDR3 spanned 54 Vbeta and 13 Jbeta via immunoSEQ multiplex PCR. TCRdb itself ran the immunoSEQ multiplex PCR reads through MiXCR, one entry per CDR3 protein. The sample records approximately 170,000 distinct CDR3 sequences, roughly nine tenths being singletons. This CDR3 spans 11 amino acids. Looked up from germline, CDR1 is SGHRS and CDR2 is YFSETQ. Trimming pared 5 bases from V and 8 bases from J, leaving 7 bases between. Notes on the study in general: The study acknowledged a relatively small number of individuals in its TCR sequencing and HLA analysis.

As for this clonotype: The antigen remains undetermined.

Sequences were obtained from CD4+ T cells from PBMCs. The TCR originated in a human donor in good health. The rearrangement uses TRBV5-1 and TRBJ2-2; D gene ambiguous. The CDR3 DNA reads TGCGCCAGCAGGAAGGAAGGGGAGCTGTTTTTT. It specifies CASRKEGELFF. The variable domain in full, completed from reference TRBV5-1 and TRBJ2-2, reads KAGVTQTPRYLIKTRGQQVTLSCSPISGHRSVSWYQQTPGQGLQFLFEYFSETQRNKGNFPGRFSGRQFSNSRSEMNVSTLELGDSALYLCASRKEGELFFGEGSRLTVL.